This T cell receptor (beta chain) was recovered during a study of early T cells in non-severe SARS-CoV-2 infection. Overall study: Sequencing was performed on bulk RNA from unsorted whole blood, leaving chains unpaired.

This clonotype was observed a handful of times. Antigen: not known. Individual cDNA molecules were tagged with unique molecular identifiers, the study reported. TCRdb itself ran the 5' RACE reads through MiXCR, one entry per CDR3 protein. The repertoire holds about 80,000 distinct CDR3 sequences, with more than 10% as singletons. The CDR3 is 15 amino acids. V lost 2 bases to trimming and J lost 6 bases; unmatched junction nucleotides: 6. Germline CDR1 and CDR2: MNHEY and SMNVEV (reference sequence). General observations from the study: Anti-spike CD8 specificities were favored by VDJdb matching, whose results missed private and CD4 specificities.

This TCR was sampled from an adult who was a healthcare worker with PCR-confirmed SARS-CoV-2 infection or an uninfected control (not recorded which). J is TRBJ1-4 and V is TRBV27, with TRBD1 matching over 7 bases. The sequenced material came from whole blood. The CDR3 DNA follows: TGTGCCAGCAGTTTAAAGACAGGGCGGGATGAAAAACTGTTTTTT. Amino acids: CASSLKTGRDEKLFF. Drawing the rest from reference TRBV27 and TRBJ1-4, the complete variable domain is EAQVTQNPRYLITVTGKKLTVTCSQNMNHEYMSWYRQDPGLGLRQIYYSMNVEVTDKGDVPEGYKVSRKEKRNFPLILESPSPNQTSLYFCASSLKTGRDEKLFFGSGTQLSVL.